This entry lists 10 T cell receptor beta chains sequenced from one sample in a study of cytomegalovirus exposure and HLA in healthy donors. Here immunoSEQ multiplex PCR was the method, and the copy in TCRdb shows in-frame clones only, minus some. The profile shows 150,000 to 250,000 clones, approximately 80% of them singletons. The sequencing input was PBMCs. Receptor source: a woman aged 25 to 39 in good health and CMV-seropositive.

This chain uses TRBV19 with TRBJ2-7, with 9 bases matching TRBD1. The CDR3 consists of 15 residues. The germline V gene has CDR1 LNHDA and CDR2 SQIVND (reference sequence). Trimming cost V 9 bases and J 2 bases; bases outside gene matches: 11. CDR3 region: CASANQGQGPYEQYF. DNA of the CDR3: TGTGCCAGCGCCAACCAGGGACAGGGACCCTACGAGCAGTACTTC.

This clone came up once. The chain combines TRBV5-6 with TRBJ1-1; 11 nucleotides agree with TRBD1. The CDR3 runs to 15 residues. CDR1 is SGHDT, CDR2 YYEEEE, per germline. The J segment lost 5 bases and the V segment lost 3 bases, leaving 6 bases of the junction unmatched. CDR3 in amino acids: CASSWTGGLRTEAFF. In nucleotides, the CDR3 is TGTGCCAGCAGCTGGACAGGGGGCTTGAGAACTGAAGCTTTCTTT.

V is TRBV20-1 and J is TRBJ1-1; the D is unclear. The CDR3 is made up of 11 amino acids. Trimming removed 5 bases at V and 3 bases at J, with 7 bases between. Per the germline V gene, CDR1 is DFQATT and CDR2 is SNEGSKA (reference sequence). The CDR3 DNA reads TGCAGTGCTTCTAGTCACACTGAAGCTTTCTTT. It encodes CSASSHTEAFF.

The V call is TRBV6-5, the J call TRBJ1-3, with a tentative D call TRBD1 (5 bases). This CDR3 spans 15 amino acids. With 6 bases removed from V and 4 bases from J, the gap between germline ends came to 16 bases. CDR1 is MNHEY, CDR2 SVGAGI, per germline. The CDR3 bases are TGTGCCAGCAGGGGGGGTATTCGATCAGGAAACACCATATATTTT. Protein sequence: CASRGGIRSGNTIYF.

This clone was detected a few times. This chain joins TRBV2 and TRBJ1-1; 7 nucleotides match TRBD1. This CDR3 is 15 amino acids long. Losses at the gene ends were 8 bases for V and 1 base for J; bases not matched to a gene: 10. In germline, CDR1 is SNHLY, CDR2 FYNNEI. The CDR3 coding sequence is TGTGCCAGCCGGTGGTTGACAGGGCGGAACACTGAAGCTTTCTTT. Amino acid sequence: CASRWLTGRNTEAFF.

The gene calls are TRBV5-1 and TRBJ1-2, with D perhaps matching TRBD1 (5 bases). V was pared by 2 bases and J by 0 bases, with 11 bases between. Germline loops: CDR1 SGHRS, CDR2 YFSETQ. The CDR3 runs 15 residues. This CDR3 reads CASSFGPGANYGYTF. Here the CDR3 DNA reads TGCGCCAGCAGCTTTGGGCCGGGGGCTAACTATGGCTACACCTTC.

J is TRBJ2-1 and V is TRBV6-4; D perhaps matches TRBD2 (5 bases). In germline, CDR1 is MRHNA, CDR2 SNTAGT. There are 17 residues in the CDR3. Trimming shortened V by 6 bases and J by 2 bases, and 20 bases separated the two germline ends. CDR3 sequence: CASSPQLLGSAYNEQFF. The DNA of the CDR3 is TGTGCCAGCAGCCCCCAGCTTCTAGGGAGCGCCTACAATGAGCAGTTCTTC.

This clone was observed a few times. The chain employs TRBV18 and TRBJ1-5; 8 nucleotides agree with TRBD1. Germline V lookup: CDR1 KGHSH, CDR2 LQKENI. CDR3 length: 15 residues. V lost 0 bases, J lost 6 bases, and 4 bases stayed unmatched. CDR3 in DNA: TGTGCCAGCTCACCACCATCACAGGGGGGTCAGCCCCAGCATTTT. Translated, it gives CASSPPSQGGQPQHF.

This chain links TRBV9 with TRBJ2-1, with 8 bases matching TRBD2. The CDR3 runs to 16 residues. Losses at the gene ends were 0 bases for V and 10 bases for J; bases not matched to a gene: 12. Germline assignment: CDR1 SGDLS and CDR2 YYNGEE. CDR3 coding DNA: TGTGCCAGCAGCGTAGGAGCGGGAGCCCCCGGGGAGGAGCAGTTCTTC. This sequence encodes CASSVGAGAPGEEQFF.

The rearrangement joins TRBV19 to TRBJ2-3; a possible D gene is TRBD2 (6 bases). CDR1 is LNHDA, CDR2 SQIVND, per germline (reference sequence). This CDR3 contains 15 residues. The V gene lost 2 bases and the J gene lost 7 bases, with 16 bases spanning the gap. The chain's CDR3 is CASSILTSSANTQYF. CDR3 in DNA: TGTGCCAGTAGTATATTGACTAGTTCGGCGAATACGCAGTATTTT.